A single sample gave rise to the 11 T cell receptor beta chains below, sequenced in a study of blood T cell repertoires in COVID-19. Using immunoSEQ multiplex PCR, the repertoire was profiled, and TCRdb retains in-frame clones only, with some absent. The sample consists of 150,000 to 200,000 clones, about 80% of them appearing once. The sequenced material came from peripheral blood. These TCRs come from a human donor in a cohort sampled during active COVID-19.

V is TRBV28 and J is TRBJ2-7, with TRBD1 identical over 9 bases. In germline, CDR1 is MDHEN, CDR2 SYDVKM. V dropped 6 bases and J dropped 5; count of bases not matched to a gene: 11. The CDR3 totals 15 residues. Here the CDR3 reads CASRALQGAWDEQYF. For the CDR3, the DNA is TGTGCCAGCAGGGCTTTACAGGGGGCGTGGGACGAGCAGTACTTC.

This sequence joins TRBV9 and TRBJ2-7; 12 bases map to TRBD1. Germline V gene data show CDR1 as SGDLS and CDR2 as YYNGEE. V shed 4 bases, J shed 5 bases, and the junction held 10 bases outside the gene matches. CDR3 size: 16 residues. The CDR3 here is CASSLSTGTGGHEQYF. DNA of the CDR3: TGTGCCAGCAGCTTATCAACCGGGACAGGGGGCCACGAGCAGTACTTC.

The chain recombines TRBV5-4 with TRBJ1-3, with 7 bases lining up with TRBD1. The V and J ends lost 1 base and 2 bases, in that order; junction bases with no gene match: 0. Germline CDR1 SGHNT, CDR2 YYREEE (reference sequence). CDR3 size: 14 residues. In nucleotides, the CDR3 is TGTGCCAGCAGCTTGCAGGGGGCTGGAAACACCATATATTTT. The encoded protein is CASSLQGAGNTIYF.

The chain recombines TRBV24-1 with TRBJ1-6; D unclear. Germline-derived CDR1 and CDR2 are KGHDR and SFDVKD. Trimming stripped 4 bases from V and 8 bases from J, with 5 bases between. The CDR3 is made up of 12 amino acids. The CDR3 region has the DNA TGTGCCACCAGTGACCCCGATTCACCCCTCCACTTT. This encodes CATSDPDSPLHF.

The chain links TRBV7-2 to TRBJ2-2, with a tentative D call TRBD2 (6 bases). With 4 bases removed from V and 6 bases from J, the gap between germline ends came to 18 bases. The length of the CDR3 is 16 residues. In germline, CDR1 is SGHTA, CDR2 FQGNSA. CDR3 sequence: CASSSTLGGFAGELFF. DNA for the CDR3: TGTGCCAGCAGCTCTACCCTGGGGGGTTTCGCCGGGGAGCTGTTTTTT.

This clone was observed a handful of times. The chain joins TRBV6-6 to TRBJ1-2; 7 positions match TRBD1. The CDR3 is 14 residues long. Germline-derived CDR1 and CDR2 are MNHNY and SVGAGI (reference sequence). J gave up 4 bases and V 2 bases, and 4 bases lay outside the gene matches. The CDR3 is CASSYLGQIYGYTF. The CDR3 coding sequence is TGTGCCAGCAGTTACCTGGGACAGATCTATGGCTACACCTTC.

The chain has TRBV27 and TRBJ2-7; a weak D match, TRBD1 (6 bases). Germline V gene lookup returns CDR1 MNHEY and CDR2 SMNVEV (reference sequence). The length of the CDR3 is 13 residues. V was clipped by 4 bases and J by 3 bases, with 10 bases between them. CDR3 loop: CASSSRTVYEQYF. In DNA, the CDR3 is TGTGCCAGCAGTTCAAGGACAGTCTACGAGCAGTACTTC.

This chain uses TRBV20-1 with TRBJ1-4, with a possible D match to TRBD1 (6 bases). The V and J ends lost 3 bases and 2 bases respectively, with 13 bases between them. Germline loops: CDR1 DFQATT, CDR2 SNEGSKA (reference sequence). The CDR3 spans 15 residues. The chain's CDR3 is CSASRGKSTNEKLFF. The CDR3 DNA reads TGCAGTGCTAGTAGGGGGAAGTCGACTAATGAAAAACTGTTTTTT.

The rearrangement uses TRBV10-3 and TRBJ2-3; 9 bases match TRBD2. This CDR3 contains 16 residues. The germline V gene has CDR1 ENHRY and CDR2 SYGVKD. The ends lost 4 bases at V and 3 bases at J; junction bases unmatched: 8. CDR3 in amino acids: CAISVLAGAETDTQYF. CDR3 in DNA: TGTGCCATCAGTGTGTTAGCGGGAGCGGAGACAGATACGCAGTATTTT.

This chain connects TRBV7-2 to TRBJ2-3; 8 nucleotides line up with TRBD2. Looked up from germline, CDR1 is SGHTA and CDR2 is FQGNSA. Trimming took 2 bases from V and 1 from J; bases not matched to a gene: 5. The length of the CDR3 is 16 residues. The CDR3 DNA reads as TGTGCCAGCAGCTTAAGGCGGGGGGCGGGCACAGATACGCAGTATTTT. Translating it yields CASSLRRGAGTDTQYF.

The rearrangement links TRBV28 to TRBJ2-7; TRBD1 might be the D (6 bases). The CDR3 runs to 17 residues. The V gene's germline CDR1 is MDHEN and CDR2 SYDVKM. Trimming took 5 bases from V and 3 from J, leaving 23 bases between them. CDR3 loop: CASSGPGHQTIRYEQYF. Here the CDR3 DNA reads TGTGCCAGCAGTGGACCGGGACACCAAACTATCCGCTACGAGCAGTACTTC. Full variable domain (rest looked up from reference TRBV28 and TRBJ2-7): DVKVTQSSRYLVKRTGEKVFLECVQDMDHENMFWYRQDPGLGLRLIYFSYDVKMKEKGDIPEGYSVSREKKERFSLILESASTNQTSMYLCASSGPGHQTIRYEQYFGPGTRLTVT.